This T cell receptor beta chain was retrieved from a study of blood T cell repertoires in COVID-19. In the study overall: The study drew acute and convalescent COVID-19 samples from the United States, Italy and Spain. The cDNA or gDNA used as material had been derived from T cells, B-cell-depleted T cells, or PBMCs.

Per germline, CDR1 SGHVS and CDR2 FQNEAQ. The CDR3 sequence is 13 residues long. Trimming stripped 6 bases from V and 3 bases from J, with 11 bases between. In the original analysis: How many nucleated cells were present was estimated from reference gene primer amplification. Assay used: immunoSEQ multiplex PCR; TCRdb lists only in-frame clones, some missing. V and J calls and clone size follow that table, whereas D and trimming were derived from the DNA. The sample has around 300,000 clones; approximately 85% are singletons. The sequenced material came from peripheral blood. The TCR originated in a woman aged 70 to 79 with acute or convalescent COVID-19. The chain recombines TRBV7-8 with TRBJ1-2, with D possibly being TRBD1 (6 bases). CDR3 DNA sequence: TGTGCCAGCAGTACGGACAGCTACTATGGCTACACCTTC. This sequence encodes CASSTDSYYGYTF.